A selection of T cell receptor beta chains follows, all from one sample in a study of blood T cell repertoires in COVID-19. Libraries were prepared by immunoSEQ multiplex PCR; TCRdb keeps only in-frame clonotypes and omits some of them. Seen here are fewer than 250,000 clones, 87% observed once, and the top ten hold less than 14%. Material: PBMCs or T cells enriched from blood (not recorded which). The receptors were sampled from a young man who had recovered from COVID-19. Each CDR3 is given without its conserved first and last residue. Size is omitted from some rows. Given values are once, few, many or a class for expanded clones.

size	J	V	CDR3
-	TRBJ2-7	TRBV19	ASSPVSGRSPYEQY
-	TRBJ2-1	TRBV5-1	ASSSSGWSYNEQF
-	TRBJ2-7	TRBV11-3	ASRLSTSGPRLGYEQY
once	TRBJ2-5	TRBV18	ASSPIGQGRETQY
many	TRBJ2-7	TRBV18	ASSPSTSSYEQY
-	TRBJ1-6	TRBV19	ASSMGQPNSPLH
-	TRBJ2-7	TRBV10-3	AISDSSYEQY
once	TRBJ1-2	TRBV10-3	AISQGTATYGYT
-	TRBJ2-4	TRBV7-9	ASSLDARKNIQY
-	TRBJ2-1	TRBV7-2	ASSLGLPNEQF
-	TRBJ2-3	TRBV7-2	ASSLARGTDTQY
-	TRBJ2-5	TRBV15	ATSSWGQSRETQY
-	TRBJ2-6	TRBV5-6	ASSLSQGYLSGANVLT
-	TRBJ2-7	TRBV14	ASSPGAYEQY
-	TRBJ1-1	TRBV6-5	ASRQDTAEAF
-	TRBJ1-1	TRBV6-5	ASSYFTGREAF
-	TRBJ1-3	TRBV2	ASSGPAGGANTIY